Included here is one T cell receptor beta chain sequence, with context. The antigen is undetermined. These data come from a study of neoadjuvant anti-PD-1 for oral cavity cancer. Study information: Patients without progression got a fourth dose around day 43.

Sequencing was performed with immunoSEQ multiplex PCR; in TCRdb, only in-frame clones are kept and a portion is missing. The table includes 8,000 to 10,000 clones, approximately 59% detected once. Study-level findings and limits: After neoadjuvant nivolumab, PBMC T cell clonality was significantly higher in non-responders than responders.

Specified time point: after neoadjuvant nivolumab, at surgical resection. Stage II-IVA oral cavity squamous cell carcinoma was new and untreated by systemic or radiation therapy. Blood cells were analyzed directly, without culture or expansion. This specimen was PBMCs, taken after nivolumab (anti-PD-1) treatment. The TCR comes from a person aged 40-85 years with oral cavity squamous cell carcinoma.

CDR3 coding DNA: TGTGCCAGCAGCTTGGAAGGCGGGGGGCAAGGATCACCCCTCCACTTT. Its protein product is CASSLEGGGQGSPLHF. V gene TRBV5-4 combines with J gene TRBJ1-6; D possibly corresponds to TRBD1 (6 bases). In germline, CDR1 is SGHNT, CDR2 YYREEE (reference sequence). This CDR3 is built from 16 residues. V lost 0 bases to trimming and J lost 10 bases, with 17 bases between them.